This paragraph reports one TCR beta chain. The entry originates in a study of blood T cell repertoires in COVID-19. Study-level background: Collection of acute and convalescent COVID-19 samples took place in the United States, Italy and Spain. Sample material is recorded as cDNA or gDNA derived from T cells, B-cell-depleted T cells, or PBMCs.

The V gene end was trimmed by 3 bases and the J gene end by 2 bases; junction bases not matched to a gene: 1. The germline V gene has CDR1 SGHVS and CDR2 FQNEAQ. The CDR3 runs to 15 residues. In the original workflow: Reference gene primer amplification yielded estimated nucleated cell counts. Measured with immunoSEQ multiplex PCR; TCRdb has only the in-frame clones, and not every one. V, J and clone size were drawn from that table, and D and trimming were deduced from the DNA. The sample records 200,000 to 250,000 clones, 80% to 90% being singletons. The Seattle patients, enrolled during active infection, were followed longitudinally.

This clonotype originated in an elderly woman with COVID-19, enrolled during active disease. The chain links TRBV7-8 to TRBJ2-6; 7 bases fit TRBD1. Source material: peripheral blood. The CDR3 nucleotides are TGTGCCAGCAGCTTCGGACAGGCTGGGGCCAACGTCCTGACTTTC. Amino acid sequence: CASSFGQAGANVLTF.